The 17 T cell receptor beta chains given below trace back to one sample, sequenced in a study of T cell responses to AZD1222 COVID-19 vaccine. Sequencing used immunoSEQ multiplex PCR; TCRdb keeps in-frame clones, though not all of them. The profile shows fewer than 55,000 clones, around 80% of them singletons. The sequences come from peripheral blood, collected on day 0 of MenACWY control vaccination. Receptors were obtained from an adult in good health.

The table lists this clone with a few counts. The chain is built from TRBV5-1 and TRBJ1-1, with 7 bases that match TRBD1. Trimming at V came to 6 bases and at J to 2 bases, leaving 4 bases not matched to a gene. The length of the CDR3 is 13 residues. The germline V gene encodes CDR1 SGHRS and CDR2 YFSETQ. CDR3 residues: CASNTGVNTEAFF. The DNA of the CDR3 is TGCGCCAGCAACACAGGGGTAAACACTGAAGCTTTCTTT. Together with reference TRBV5-1 and TRBJ1-1, the CDR3 gives the full variable domain: KAGVTQTPRYLIKTRGQQVTLSCSPISGHRSVSWYQQTPGQGLQFLFEYFSETQRNKGNFPGRFSGRQFSNSRSEMNVSTLELGDSALYLCASNTGVNTEAFFGQGTRLTVV.

V and J are TRBV9 and TRBJ1-1; TRBD1 matches 7 bases. Per the germline V gene, CDR1 is SGDLS and CDR2 is YYNGEE. The CDR3 covers 16 residues. Trimming at V came to 0 bases and at J to 0 bases, leaving 5 bases not matched to a gene. This chain's CDR3 is CASSVASGGMNTEAFF. For the CDR3, the DNA is TGTGCCAGCAGCGTAGCATCAGGGGGGATGAACACTGAAGCTTTCTTT.

This clone was found once. The V and J genes are TRBV19 and TRBJ1-1; D not certain. Germline V lookup: CDR1 LNHDA, CDR2 SQIVND (reference sequence). The CDR3 totals 15 residues. V dropped 7 bases and J dropped 0 bases, with 15 bases sitting between them. Here the CDR3 reads CASIRPGRMNTEAFF. CDR3 bases: TGTGCCAGTATCAGACCGGGCAGAATGAACACTGAAGCTTTCTTT.

The rearrangement links TRBV6-5 to TRBJ1-2; D is undetermined. V lost 8 bases, J lost 0 bases, and 10 bases lay in between. The CDR3 covers 13 residues. Germline V gene lookup returns CDR1 MNHEY and CDR2 SVGAGI. In DNA form, the CDR3 reads TGTGCCAGCCGGTACCCCGCTAACTATGGCTACACCTTC. Residues: CASRYPANYGYTF.

This clone showed up just a few times. The V and J genes are TRBV20-1 and TRBJ1-1, with D possibly TRBD1 on 5 matching bases. From germline, CDR1 is DFQATT and CDR2 SNEGSKA (reference sequence). This CDR3 has 11 amino acids. V was pared by 6 bases and J by 7 bases, with 12 bases between. CDR3 nucleotides: TGCAGTGCCATAGCAGGGTTTGAAGCTTTCTTT. The encoded protein is CSAIAGFEAFF.

The J gene is TRBJ2-2, the V gene TRBV14, with 8 bases aligning to TRBD1. The ends lost 5 bases at V and 5 bases at J; junction bases unmatched: 4. Germline V gene data show CDR1 as SGHDN and CDR2 as FVKESK. The CDR3 is made up of 14 amino acids. CDR3 residues: CASSTRTGTGELFF. CDR3 bases: TGTGCCAGCAGCACCCGGACAGGGACCGGGGAGCTGTTTTTT.

V and J are TRBV29-1 and TRBJ2-3; D is uncertain. This CDR3 is built from 14 residues. Trimming removed 5 bases from V and 2 bases from J, with 14 bases in between. Per the germline V gene, CDR1 is SQVTM and CDR2 is ANQGSEA. The CDR3: CSVSRGEVTDTQYF. The CDR3 DNA reads TGCAGCGTTTCCCGAGGCGAGGTCACAGATACGCAGTATTTT.

The CDR3, as DNA: TGTGCCAGCAGTGGGTTACAGGGTTTTCGCAATGAGCAGTTCTTC. The encoded protein is CASSGLQGFRNEQFF. This sequence joins TRBV2 and TRBJ2-1, with a possible D match to TRBD1 (6 bases). The CDR3 spans 15 residues. The V gene's germline CDR1 is SNHLY and CDR2 FYNNEI. V lost 4 bases and J 6 bases, leaving 16 bases between the germline ends.

This rearrangement joins TRBV12-2 to TRBJ2-7; the table's D call of TRBD2 was not tested on the DNA. TRBV12-2 is assigned pseudogene status. The CDR3 sequence is 14 residues long. CDR3 coding DNA: TGTGCAAGTCCCGCGCGGGGCAGGGACTACGAGCAGTACTTC. Its translation: CASPARGRDYEQYF.

The J gene is TRBJ1-1, the V gene TRBV5-6, with 7 positions matching TRBD1. The CDR3 consists of 15 residues. The germline gives CDR1 SGHDT, CDR2 YYEEEE. The V segment lost 4 bases and the J segment 1 base; nucleotides outside the gene matches: 7. The CDR3, as DNA: TGTGCCAGCAGCACCCTGAGGGGGCAGAACACTGAAGCTTTCTTT. Encoded protein: CASSTLRGQNTEAFF.

J is TRBJ1-4 and V is TRBV28, with D uncertain. V was trimmed by 4 bases and J by 7 bases, leaving 13 bases between them. The V gene's germline CDR1 is MDHEN and CDR2 SYDVKM. This CDR3 is 14 amino acids long. In DNA form, the CDR3 reads TGTGCCAGCAGTTCGCCCGACGAGGGTGAAAAACTGTTTTTT. It translates to CASSSPDEGEKLFF.

The chain is built from TRBV19 and TRBJ1-6; D might be TRBD1 (5 bases). The ends were cut back, 5 bases at V and 8 bases at J, with 19 bases in the middle. Germline-derived CDR1 and CDR2 are LNHDA and SQIVND (reference sequence). The CDR3 has 16 residues. The CDR3 spells CASSDRVGDLDSPLHF. The DNA of the CDR3 is TGTGCCAGTAGTGATCGGGTGGGGGACCTCGATTCACCCCTCCACTTT.

This clone was seen only once. The chain uses TRBV19 and TRBJ1-2; a possible D gene is TRBD1 (6 bases). This CDR3 has 15 amino acids. CDR1 is LNHDA, CDR2 SQIVND, per germline (reference sequence). Trimming left V 3 bases short and J 4 bases short, with 15 bases between. The CDR3 loop reads CASSIVGAAPYGYTF. In nucleotides, the CDR3 is TGTGCCAGTAGTATTGTGGGGGCGGCCCCCTATGGCTACACCTTC.

The rearrangement uses TRBV12-3 or TRBV12-4 and TRBJ1-5; D may be TRBD1 (5 bases). This CDR3 comprises 12 residues. V was shortened by 3 bases and J by 7 bases, with 7 bases between the two germline ends. DNA of the CDR3: TGTGCCAGCAGTTTGGCAGGGCAGCCCCAGCATTTT. This codes for CASSLAGQPQHF.

This chain links TRBV25-1 with TRBJ2-2, with D perhaps matching TRBD1 (6 bases). The germline gives CDR1 MGHDK, CDR2 SYGVNS. V was shortened by 8 bases and J by 2 bases, with 15 bases between the two germline ends. The CDR3 extends over 15 amino acids. The CDR3 loop reads CASAPGTPNTGELFF. CDR3 bases: TGTGCCAGCGCCCCCGGGACACCTAACACCGGGGAGCTGTTTTTT.

This chain connects TRBV6-1 to TRBJ2-5; D gene uncertain. Looked up from germline, CDR1 is MNHNS and CDR2 is SASEGT. Trimming took off 2 bases at V and 1 base at J, with 8 bases between the two ends. There are 14 residues in the CDR3. Written as DNA, the CDR3 is TGTGCCAGCAGTGAAAGAATCAGCCAAGAGACCCAGTACTTC. Its protein product is CASSERISQETQYF.

The chain has TRBV10-3 and TRBJ2-1; 8 bases fit TRBD1. There are 14 residues in the CDR3. Germline CDR1 is ENHRY and CDR2 is SYGVKD. The ends lost 6 bases at V and 7 bases at J; junction bases unmatched: 8. The CDR3 reads CAIRAGTGRNEQFF. The CDR3 coding sequence is TGTGCCATCAGAGCCGGGACAGGAAGGAATGAGCAGTTCTTC.